The rows below give T cell receptor beta chains drawn from one sample of a study of post-analysis software for immune sequencing data. Each CDR3 protein gets one entry after TCRdb re-called the PCR reads with MiXCR. This sample has roughly 410,000 distinct CDR3 sequences, with less than 40% found just once. Specimen: blood. These receptors originate from a girl aged 5 to 17 with multiple sclerosis. Both conserved end residues are part of each CDR3. The D gene is left open where the match is weak. Clone size is not always given. Where it is, it says once, few, many or a class for expanded clones.

cdr3_nt cdr3_aa v_call d_call cdr3_length j_call clone_size
TGTGCCAGCAGTCGTCAGGGTGGAACTAATGAAAAACTGTTTTTT CASSRQGGTNEKLFF TRBV6-5 - 15 TRBJ1-4 -
TGTGCCACCCGGGACCCAGAAACTAATGAAAAACTGTTTTTT CATRDPETNEKLFF TRBV3-1 - 14 TRBJ1-4 -
TGTGCCAGCAGCTTAGGGACAGGGGGACTTAGCTACACCTTC CASSLGTGGLSYTF TRBV7-8 TRBD1 14 TRBJ1-2 few
TGTGCCAGCAGAATACAGGGGTGGGAGACCCAGTACTTC CASRIQGWETQYF TRBV6-6 TRBD1 13 TRBJ2-5 -
TGCAGTGCCCCCCCCTGGGCACGGACAGATACGCAGTATTTT CSAPPWARTDTQYF TRBV20-1 - 14 TRBJ2-3 few
TGCAGCGTTGTGGGGGGACTGGACAGGGGAGGTCAAGAGACCCAGTACTTC CSVVGGLDRGGQETQYF TRBV29-1 TRBD1 17 TRBJ2-5 -
TGTGCCAGCAGCGCCGAAGAGACCCAGTACTTC CASSAEETQYF TRBV5-6 - 11 TRBJ2-5 few
TGCGCCAGCAGCCAAGTAATATTAGCGGGGGGCGGTGGTGAGCAGTTCTTC CASSQVILAGGGGEQFF TRBV4-3 TRBD2 17 TRBJ2-1 few
TGTGCCAGCACCCTATTACGGGAGAACACTGAAGCTTTCTTT CASTLLRENTEAFF TRBV6-2/TRBV6-3 - 14 TRBJ1-1 -
TGTGCCAGCTCACCCCAGGACTCCTACAATGAGCAGTTCTTC CASSPQDSYNEQFF TRBV18 - 14 TRBJ2-1 -
TGCGCCAGCAGCCCCTCGGAAGAGACCCAGTACTTC CASSPSEETQYF TRBV5-1 - 12 TRBJ2-5 few
TGTGCCAGCAGCCCGCCGGACAGGGGATGGTTTGGCTACACCTTC CASSPPDRGWFGYTF TRBV5-6 TRBD1 15 TRBJ1-2 -
TGCAGCGTTGGTTCCGGTGGGGCCAACGTCCGGACTTTC CSVGSGGANVRTF TRBV29-1 - 13 TRBJ2-6 -
TGCAGTGCGAGCCTCGGACAGGGCAATCAGCCCCAGCATTTT CSASLGQGNQPQHF TRBV20-1 TRBD1 14 TRBJ1-5 few
TGTGCCAGCAGCCTAACCGGGACAGGGTCTGACACTGAAGCTTTCTTT CASSLTGTGSDTEAFF TRBV13 TRBD1 16 TRBJ1-1 few
TGTGCCAGCAGTTTATCGGGACGGACTGGGGAGACCCAGTACTTC CASSLSGRTGETQYF TRBV28 - 15 TRBJ2-5 few
TGTGCCAGCAGCCAAGGGGGGCGGTACAATGAGCAGTTCTTC CASSQGGRYNEQFF TRBV12-3/TRBV12-4 - 14 TRBJ2-1 many
TGCAGCGTTGGGGTCCACGGCCACGAGCAGTACTTC CSVGVHGHEQYF TRBV29-1 - 12 TRBJ2-7 -
TGTGCCAGCAGCTTATCCGGGGCAGACGAGCGGTACTTC CASSLSGADERYF TRBV3-1 - 13 TRBJ2-7 -
TGTGCCAGCAGCCCCCTAGGGGGGTCAGAGACCCAGTACTTC CASSPLGGSETQYF TRBV5-4 - 14 TRBJ2-5 -
TGTGCCAGCAGCAGGGGACAGGCAGGGTGGGGCGATGAGCAGTTCTTC CASSRGQAGWGDEQFF TRBV6-5 TRBD1 16 TRBJ2-1 -
TGCAGCGTAAAGGACTGGTTCACCGGGGAGCTGTTTTTT CSVKDWFTGELFF TRBV29-1 - 13 TRBJ2-2 -
TGCGCCAGCAGCCAACTGACGGATAACTATGGCTACACCTTC CASSQLTDNYGYTF TRBV4-3 - 14 TRBJ1-2 -
TGCAGTGCTAGAATCCGGACAGGGGGCCTCAATGAGCAGTTCTTC CSARIRTGGLNEQFF TRBV20-1 TRBD1 15 TRBJ2-1 -
TGCAGCGTGAAGGGACGGCTATCTCTGTACAATGAGCAGTTCTTC CSVKGRLSLYNEQFF TRBV29-1 - 15 TRBJ2-1 few
TGCGCCAGCAGCCCCTCTCCAAATAATGAAAAACGGTTTTTT CASSPSPNNEKRFF TRBV5-1 - 14 TRBJ1-4 -
TGTGCCAGCAGTTACCCGACTAGCGGGGGGAAAGAGACCCAGTACTTC CASSYPTSGGKETQYF TRBV6-2/TRBV6-3 TRBD2 16 TRBJ2-5 -
TGTGCCAGCAGTTTCCTCCAGGGGACAGATACGCAGTATTTT CASSFLQGTDTQYF TRBV28 - 14 TRBJ2-3 -
TGTGCCAGCAGCTTAGGGGCAGGACATCTCCAAGAGACCCAGTACTTC CASSLGAGHLQETQYF TRBV7-2 - 16 TRBJ2-5 -
TGTGCCAGCAGTTATGGGGCGGTCAATCAGCCCCAGCATTTT CASSYGAVNQPQHF TRBV6-6 - 14 TRBJ1-5 -
TGTGCCAGCAGCCAGAGGAGGTTACAAGAGACCCAGTACTTC CASSQRRLQETQYF TRBV7-8 - 14 TRBJ2-5 -
TGTGCCAGCAGCTTACCGACAGGGCCTAAAGGCGAGCAGTACTTC CASSLPTGPKGEQYF TRBV7-2 TRBD1 15 TRBJ2-7 -
TGTGCCAGCAGATTGGGTCCAGACAGTTACGAGCAGTACTTC CASRLGPDSYEQYF TRBV5-5 - 14 TRBJ2-7 -
TGTGCCAGTAGTATGAACAGGGCCCGTGGGAGCTACGAGCAGTACTTC CASSMNRARGSYEQYF TRBV19 - 16 TRBJ2-7 -
TGCAGTGCTAGAGATAGTGGCTACGAGCAGTACTTC CSARDSGYEQYF TRBV20-1 - 12 TRBJ2-7 -
TGTGCCAGCGGCAGGACGGGGAACTACGAGCAGTACTTC CASGRTGNYEQYF TRBV12-3/TRBV12-4 - 13 TRBJ2-7 -
TGTGCCAGCTCACTCCTCAGTGTACCCGAAGCTTTCTTT CASSLLSVPEAFF TRBV18 - 13 TRBJ1-1 -
TGTGCCAGCAGCATGCAGGGGAGCTCCTACAATGAGCAGTTCTTC CASSMQGSSYNEQFF TRBV7-6 - 15 TRBJ2-1 few
TGCGCCAGCAGCCCAGGGACAGGGGCTCAAGAGACCCAGTACTTC CASSPGTGAQETQYF TRBV5-1 TRBD1 15 TRBJ2-5 -
TGCAGCGTTCGGGGGCTCGATAGCAATCAGCCCCAGCATTTT CSVRGLDSNQPQHF TRBV29-1 - 14 TRBJ1-5 -
TGTGCCAGCAGCTTGGGGACAGCGCAAGAGACCCAGTACTTC CASSLGTAQETQYF TRBV5-6 - 14 TRBJ2-5 many
TGTGCCAGCAGCTGGACAGCGCTAGGGACTGAAGCTTTCTTT CASSWTALGTEAFF TRBV6-5 - 14 TRBJ1-1 few
TGCGCCAGCAGCCGGACCGGCCTGAAGCCCCAGCATTTT CASSRTGLKPQHF TRBV4-1 - 13 TRBJ1-5 -
TGTGCCAGCAGAACCGGGGTCCCCTACGAGCAGTACTTC CASRTGVPYEQYF TRBV28 - 13 TRBJ2-7 few
TGTGCCAGCAGCTTATACCAGGAAGCTTTCTTT CASSLYQEAFF TRBV7-2 - 11 TRBJ1-1 -
TGTGCCAGCACCGACAGGGTCCTTCGGGGCTACACCTTC CASTDRVLRGYTF TRBV6-5 TRBD1 13 TRBJ1-2 few
TGTGCCAGCAGCTTAACCGGGACAATTTCCTACAATGAGCAGTTCTTC CASSLTGTISYNEQFF TRBV7-3 - 16 TRBJ2-1 -
TGTGCTAGTGGTTTGATAGGCGGGGGGAACGAGCAGTACTTC CASGLIGGGNEQYF TRBV12-5 TRBD2 14 TRBJ2-7 -
TGTGCCAGCAGCTTATCCTCCGGGGGCGATTATGGCTACACCTTC CASSLSSGGDYGYTF TRBV7-2 - 15 TRBJ1-2 few
TGTGCCAGCAGTGACAGGGGAAATAATGGCTACACCTTC CASSDRGNNGYTF TRBV2 - 13 TRBJ1-2 -
TGCAGCGTTGAACAATGGACAGGGGTTTTCACAGATACGCAGTATTTT CSVEQWTGVFTDTQYF TRBV29-1 TRBD1 16 TRBJ2-3 -
TGTGCCAGCAGGGGTTACGGACAGGGGGCGAATCAGCCCCAGCATTTT CASRGYGQGANQPQHF TRBV6-1 TRBD1 16 TRBJ1-5 -
TGTGCCAGCAGTTACCAACAGGGGAGCACTGAAGCTTTCTTT CASSYQQGSTEAFF TRBV6-5 TRBD1 14 TRBJ1-1 -
TGTGCCAGCAGCACACGACAGGGGGGCACTGAAGCTTTCTTT CASSTRQGGTEAFF TRBV6-5 TRBD1 14 TRBJ1-1 -
TGTGCCAGCACCCAATGGGCAGGGTTTGGACAAGAGACCCAGTACTTC CASTQWAGFGQETQYF TRBV28 - 16 TRBJ2-5 -